This TCR beta chain was documented in a study of blood T cell repertoires in COVID-19. About this clone itself: Other nucleotide sequences in the sample specify the same CDR3.

Repertoires were generated with immunoSEQ multiplex PCR, while TCRdb's copy carries only in-frame clones and drops some. The sample lists about 190,000 clones; roughly three quarters were seen once. This CDR3 has 12 amino acids. V lost 0 bases and J lost 4, with 5 bases in between. CDR1 SGHRS and CDR2 YFSETQ come from the germline V gene. The chain joins TRBV5-1 to TRBJ2-7; D is uncertain. The sequencing sample was made of peripheral blood. The clonotype comes from a man aged 55 to 70 with active or convalescent COVID-19. CDR3 coding DNA: TGCGCCAGCAGCTTGGGAGCTTACGAGCAGTACTTC. It encodes CASSLGAYEQYF.